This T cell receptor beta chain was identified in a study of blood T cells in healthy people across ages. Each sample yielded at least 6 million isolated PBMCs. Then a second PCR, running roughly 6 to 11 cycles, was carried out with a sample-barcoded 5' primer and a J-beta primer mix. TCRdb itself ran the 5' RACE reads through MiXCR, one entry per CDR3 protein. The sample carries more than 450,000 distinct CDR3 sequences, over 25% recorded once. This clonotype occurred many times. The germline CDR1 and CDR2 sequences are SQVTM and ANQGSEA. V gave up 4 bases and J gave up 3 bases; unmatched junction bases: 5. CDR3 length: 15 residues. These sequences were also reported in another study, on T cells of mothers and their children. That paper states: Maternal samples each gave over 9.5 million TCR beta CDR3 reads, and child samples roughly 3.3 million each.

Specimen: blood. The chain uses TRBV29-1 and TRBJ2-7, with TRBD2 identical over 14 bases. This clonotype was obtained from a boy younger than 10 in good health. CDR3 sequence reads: CSVAGGTSGSYEQYF. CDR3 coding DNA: TGCAGCGTTGCCGGGGGGACTAGCGGGAGCTACGAGCAGTACTTC.